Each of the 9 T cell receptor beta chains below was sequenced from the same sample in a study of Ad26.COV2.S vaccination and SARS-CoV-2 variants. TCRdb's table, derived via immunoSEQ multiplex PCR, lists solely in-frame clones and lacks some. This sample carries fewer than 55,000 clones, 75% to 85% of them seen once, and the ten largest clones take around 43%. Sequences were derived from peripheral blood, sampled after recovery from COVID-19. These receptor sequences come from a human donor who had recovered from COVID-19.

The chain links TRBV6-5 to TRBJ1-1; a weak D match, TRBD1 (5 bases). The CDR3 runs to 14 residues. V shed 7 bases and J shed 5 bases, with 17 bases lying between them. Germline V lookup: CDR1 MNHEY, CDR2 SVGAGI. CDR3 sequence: CASNPQGGVTEAFF. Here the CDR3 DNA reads TGTGCCAGCAACCCTCAGGGTGGGGTTACTGAAGCTTTCTTT.

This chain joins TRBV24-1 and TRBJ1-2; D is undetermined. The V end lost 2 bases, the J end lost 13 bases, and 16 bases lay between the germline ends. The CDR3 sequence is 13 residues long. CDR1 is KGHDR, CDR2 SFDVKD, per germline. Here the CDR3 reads CATSDSAVSRATF. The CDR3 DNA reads TGTGCCACCAGTGATTCGGCAGTTTCACGGGCCACCTTC.

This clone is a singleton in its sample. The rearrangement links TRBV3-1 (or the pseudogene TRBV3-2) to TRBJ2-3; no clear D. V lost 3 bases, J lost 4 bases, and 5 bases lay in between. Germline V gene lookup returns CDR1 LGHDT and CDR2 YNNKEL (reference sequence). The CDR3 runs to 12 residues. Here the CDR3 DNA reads TGTGCCAGCAGCCACCCCCCAGATACGCAGTATTTT. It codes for CASSHPPDTQYF.

DNA of the CDR3: TGCGCCAGCAGGCGAGCCGGGACACCTTACACTGAAGCTTTCTTT. Its protein product is CASRRAGTPYTEAFF. This chain uses TRBV5-1 with TRBJ1-1; TRBD1 might be the D (6 bases). Germline V gene data show CDR1 as SGHRS and CDR2 as YFSETQ. Trimming cost V 5 bases and J 3 bases, with 17 bases left between them. This CDR3 has 15 residues.

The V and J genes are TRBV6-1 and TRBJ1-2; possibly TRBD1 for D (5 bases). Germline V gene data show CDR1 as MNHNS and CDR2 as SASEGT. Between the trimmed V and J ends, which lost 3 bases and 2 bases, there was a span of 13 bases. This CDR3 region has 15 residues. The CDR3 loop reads CASSERGYLNYGYTF. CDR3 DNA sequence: TGTGCCAGCAGTGAGCGGGGCTACCTCAACTATGGCTACACCTTC.

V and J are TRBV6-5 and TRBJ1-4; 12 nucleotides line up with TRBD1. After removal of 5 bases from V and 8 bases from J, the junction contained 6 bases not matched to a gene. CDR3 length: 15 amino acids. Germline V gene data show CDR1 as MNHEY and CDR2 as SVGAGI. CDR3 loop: CASSRTGTGGEKLFF. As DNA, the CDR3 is TGTGCCAGCAGTCGAACCGGGACAGGGGGCGAAAAACTGTTTTTT.

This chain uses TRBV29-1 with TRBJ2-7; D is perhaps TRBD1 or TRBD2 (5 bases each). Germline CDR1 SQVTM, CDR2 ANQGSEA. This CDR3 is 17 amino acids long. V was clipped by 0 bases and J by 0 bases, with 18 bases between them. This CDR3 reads CSVEEPRGGLYSYEQYF. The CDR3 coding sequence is TGCAGCGTTGAAGAACCGAGGGGCGGGTTATACTCCTACGAGCAGTACTTC.

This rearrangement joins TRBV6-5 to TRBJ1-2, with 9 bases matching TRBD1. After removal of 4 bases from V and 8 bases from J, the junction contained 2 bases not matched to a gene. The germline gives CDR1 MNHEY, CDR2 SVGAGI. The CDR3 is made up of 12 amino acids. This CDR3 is CASSSTGGGYTF. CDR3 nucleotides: TGTGCCAGCAGTTCGACAGGGGGGGGCTACACCTTC.

CDR3 residues: CAWSKGMNSPLHF. CDR3 sequence (DNA): TGTGCCTGGAGTAAGGGGATGAATTCACCCCTCCACTTT. V is TRBV30 and J is TRBJ1-6; D is perhaps TRBD1 (5 bases). CDR1 is GTSNPN and CDR2 is SVGIG in the germline V gene (reference sequence). CDR3 length equals 13 residues. V was clipped by 2 bases and J by 7 bases, with 9 bases between them.